This T cell receptor beta chain appears in the sequencing data of a study of T cell changes during pregnancy in multiple sclerosis. Sequenced by immunoSEQ multiplex PCR; TCRdb stores in-frame clones only, minus some. This sample has around 60,000 clones, with 90% to 95% found just once. Trimming stripped 0 bases from V and 8 bases from J, with 17 bases between. Looked up from germline, CDR1 is MNHNY and CDR2 is SVGAGI (reference sequence). This CDR3 region has 16 residues. This clonotype was obtained from a female donor in good health, enrolled as a control in a pregnancy study. Sequenced material: peripheral blood, taken in the third trimester of pregnancy. The chain has TRBV6-6 and TRBJ2-1; TRBD1 might be the D (5 bases). The CDR3 protein is CASSYSGAGPGHEQFF. The CDR3 DNA sequence: TGTGCCAGCAGTTACTCGGGCGCAGGGCCCGGGCATGAGCAGTTCTTC.